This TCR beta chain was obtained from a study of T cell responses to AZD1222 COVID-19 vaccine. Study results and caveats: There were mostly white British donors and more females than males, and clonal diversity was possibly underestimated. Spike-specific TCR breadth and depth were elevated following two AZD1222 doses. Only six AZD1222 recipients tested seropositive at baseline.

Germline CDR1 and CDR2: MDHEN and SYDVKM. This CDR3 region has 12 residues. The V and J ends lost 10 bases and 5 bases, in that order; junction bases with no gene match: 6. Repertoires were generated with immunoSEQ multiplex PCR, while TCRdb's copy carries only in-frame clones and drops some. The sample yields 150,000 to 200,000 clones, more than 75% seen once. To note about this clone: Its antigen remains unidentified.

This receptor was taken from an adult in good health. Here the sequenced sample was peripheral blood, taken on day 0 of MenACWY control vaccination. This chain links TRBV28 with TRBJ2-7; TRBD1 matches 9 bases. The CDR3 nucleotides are TGTGCCACCCGGGACAGGGATGACGAGCAGTACTTC. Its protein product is CATRDRDDEQYF. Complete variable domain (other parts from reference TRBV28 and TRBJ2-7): DVKVTQSSRYLVKRTGEKVFLECVQDMDHENMFWYRQDPGLGLRLIYFSYDVKMKEKGDIPEGYSVSREKKERFSLILESASTNQTSMYLCATRDRDDEQYFGPGTRLTVT.